Sequencing of this TCR beta chain was carried out in a study of shared clonotypes between healthy human individuals. Study-wide results and caveats: With few donors, the genetic and exposure-history diversity represented was limited.

The assay was immunoSEQ multiplex PCR, and TCRdb's table has in-frame clones only and misses some. The sample shows some 2.1 million clones, approximately 95% of them seen only once. CDR1 is MNHNS and CDR2 is SASEGT in the germline V gene. This CDR3 contains 15 residues. Deletions cut 1 base from V and 0 bases from J, with 10 bases between. Terminally differentiated effector memory CD45RA+ cells were left out of the naive CD8 fraction, which was CD45RO-negative and positively selected for CCR7. Worth noting for this clone: What it binds is unknown.

The sequence was collected from a man between 18 and 29 years old in good health. This rearrangement joins TRBV6-1 to TRBJ2-7, with D possibly matching TRBD1 (6 bases). Sequencing was carried out using naive CD8+ T cells sorted from blood. The CDR3: CASSEDRVSSYEQYF. The CDR3 DNA is TGTGCCAGCAGTGAAGACAGGGTAAGCTCCTACGAGCAGTACTTC.